The rows below give T cell receptor beta chains drawn from one sample of a study of immune cell composition in non-small cell lung cancer. The table came from immunoSEQ multiplex PCR; TCRdb's copy has only in-frame clones and leaves some out. The sample includes a few thousand clones, 74% of them seen just once. The specimen sequenced was non-adjacent lung tissue. These receptors all stem from a human donor with non-small cell lung cancer. CDR3s include the opening cysteine and the closing phenylalanine or tryptophan. Fields, in order: clone size, V gene, D gene, J gene, CDR3 DNA, CDR3 protein. A D gene is named only where the DNA matches it firmly. The size field is filled for only some rows; it gives once, few, many or a size class.

abundance: NA
v_gene: TRBV6-5
d_gene: TRBD1
j_gene: TRBJ1-4
CDR3nt: TGTGCCAGCAGTAAGAAACCGGGACAGGGCCAAAAACTGTTTTTT
CDR3aa: CASSKKPGQGQKLFF

abundance: NA
v_gene: TRBV28
d_gene: TRBD1
j_gene: TRBJ1-4
CDR3nt: TGTGCCAGCAGTTTGAGGGACAGGGGAAAGGAAAAACTGTTTTTT
CDR3aa: CASSLRDRGKEKLFF

abundance: NA
v_gene: TRBV7-8
d_gene: NA
j_gene: TRBJ1-6
CDR3nt: TGTGCCAGCAGCTTAGCGCCAGGCACCATTAATTCACCCCTCCACTTT
CDR3aa: CASSLAPGTINSPLHF

abundance: few
v_gene: TRBV11-3
d_gene: TRBD1
j_gene: TRBJ1-3
CDR3nt: TGTGCCAGCAGCTTGACAGGGATCGGAAACACCATATATTTT
CDR3aa: CASSLTGIGNTIYF

abundance: NA
v_gene: TRBV9
d_gene: NA
j_gene: TRBJ2-3
CDR3nt: TGTGCCAGCAGCGCACAGGGTACAGGCACAGATACGCAGTATTTT
CDR3aa: CASSAQGTGTDTQYF

abundance: NA
v_gene: TRBV4-3
d_gene: NA
j_gene: TRBJ1-2
CDR3nt: TGCGCCAGCAGCCAAGGCGGGCTGGGGGGCTACACCTTC
CDR3aa: CASSQGGLGGYTF

abundance: once
v_gene: TRBV7-2
d_gene: TRBD1
j_gene: TRBJ2-2
CDR3nt: TGTGCCTCTGGGACAGGCACCGGGGAGCTGTTTTTT
CDR3aa: CASGTGTGELFF

abundance: NA
v_gene: TRBV13
d_gene: TRBD2
j_gene: TRBJ2-5
CDR3nt: TGTGCCAGCAGCTTAACGGCGGGGGAAGAGACCCAGTACTTC
CDR3aa: CASSLTAGEETQYF

abundance: NA
v_gene: TRBV6-6
d_gene: TRBD1
j_gene: TRBJ2-7
CDR3nt: TGTGCCAGCAGTCTACCGGGACAGGGGAGAAACGAGCAGTACTTC
CDR3aa: CASSLPGQGRNEQYF

abundance: NA
v_gene: TRBV6-6
d_gene: NA
j_gene: TRBJ2-7
CDR3nt: TGTGCCAGCAGACCACCTCCTAGCGAAACCTACGAGCAGTACTTC
CDR3aa: CASRPPPSETYEQYF

abundance: medium-sized
v_gene: TRBV28
d_gene: NA
j_gene: TRBJ1-4
CDR3nt: TGTGCCAGCAGTTTTAGACCAGGGAAGGAAAAACTGTTTTTT
CDR3aa: CASSFRPGKEKLFF

abundance: NA
v_gene: TRBV5-1
d_gene: NA
j_gene: TRBJ2-3
CDR3nt: TGCGCCAGCAGCCAGGTAACAGGGTCAGATACGCAGTATTTT
CDR3aa: CASSQVTGSDTQYF

abundance: NA
v_gene: TRBV5-6
d_gene: TRBD1
j_gene: TRBJ1-4
CDR3nt: TGTGCCAGCAGCTTGGGTGACAGGGGGAGAACTAATGAAAAACTGTTTTTT
CDR3aa: CASSLGDRGRTNEKLFF

abundance: once
v_gene: TRBV30
d_gene: NA
j_gene: TRBJ1-1
CDR3nt: TGTGCCTGGACTCAGGGAGGGAACACTGAAGCTTTCTTT
CDR3aa: CAWTQGGNTEAFF

abundance: medium-sized
v_gene: TRBV19
d_gene: TRBD1
j_gene: TRBJ1-5
CDR3nt: TGTGCCAGCGGGGGGGGTGGGACAGGGGGCTTCAATCAGCCCCAGCATTTT
CDR3aa: CASGGGGTGGFNQPQHF

abundance: once
v_gene: TRBV7-9
d_gene: NA
j_gene: TRBJ2-7
CDR3nt: TGTGCCAGCAGGCGGGACGGCAATAAAAACGAGCAGTACTTC
CDR3aa: CASRRDGNKNEQYF

abundance: NA
v_gene: TRBV18
d_gene: TRBD2
j_gene: TRBJ2-1
CDR3nt: TGTGCCAGCTCACCCCCTCCGACTAGCGGACACAATGAGCAGTTCTTC
CDR3aa: CASSPPPTSGHNEQFF

abundance: NA
v_gene: TRBV5-1
d_gene: NA
j_gene: TRBJ2-2
CDR3nt: TGCGCCAGCAGCTTGGACGGGATCGGTAAAGGGACCGGGGAGCTGTTTTTT
CDR3aa: CASSLDGIGKGTGELFF

abundance: NA
v_gene: TRBV4-3
d_gene: NA
j_gene: TRBJ2-1
CDR3nt: TGCGCCAGCAGCCAACGGAAAGCGGGTACGACCAGCTCCTACAATGAGCAGTTCTTC
CDR3aa: CASSQRKAGTTSSYNEQFF

abundance: few
v_gene: TRBV4-3
d_gene: TRBD2
j_gene: TRBJ2-1
CDR3nt: TGCGCCAGCAGCCAGGGACTAGCTTTCAATGAGCAGTTCTTC
CDR3aa: CASSQGLAFNEQFF

abundance: NA
v_gene: TRBV27
d_gene: TRBD2
j_gene: TRBJ2-3
CDR3nt: TGTGCCAGCAGTTTAGGTTGGGACTACCGGGCAGATACGCAGTATTTT
CDR3aa: CASSLGWDYRADTQYF

abundance: NA
v_gene: TRBV6-6
d_gene: NA
j_gene: TRBJ1-5
CDR3nt: TGTGCCAGCAGTTACGAACCGAGGAGCAATCAGCCCCAGCATTTT
CDR3aa: CASSYEPRSNQPQHF

abundance: NA
v_gene: TRBV4-3
d_gene: TRBD1
j_gene: TRBJ1-5
CDR3nt: TGCGCCAGCAGCCAATCGACAGGGGGACAGCCCCAGCATTTT
CDR3aa: CASSQSTGGQPQHF

abundance: NA
v_gene: TRBV18
d_gene: NA
j_gene: TRBJ2-5
CDR3nt: TGTGCCAGCTCCCTACAGGGTGGGGAGACCCAGTACTTC
CDR3aa: CASSLQGGETQYF

abundance: medium-sized
v_gene: TRBV7-9
d_gene: NA
j_gene: TRBJ2-7
CDR3nt: TGTGCCAGCAGCTTATCTTACTTAGGCAGACAGTTCTCCTACGAGCAGTACTTC
CDR3aa: CASSLSYLGRQFSYEQYF

abundance: once
v_gene: TRBV28
d_gene: TRBD2
j_gene: TRBJ2-7
CDR3nt: TGTGCCAGCAGTGCCAGCGGGAGTCCCTCCTACGAGCAGTACTTC
CDR3aa: CASSASGSPSYEQYF